This TCR beta chain comes out of a study of blood T cells in healthy people across ages. Study outcomes and limitations: There was no known CMV status for donors, so expanded clonotype changes were possibly confounded. Researchers judged that diversity estimates from one million T cells fell short of true values.

Donors each provided ten milliliters of peripheral blood. Through a sample-barcoded 5' primer and a J-beta primer mix, a second PCR was run for about 6 to 12 cycles. Each CDR3 protein is one row after TCRdb ran MiXCR on the 5' RACE reads. The profile shows approximately 1.5 million distinct CDR3 sequences, approximately 39% of them singletons. As for this clonotype: What it recognizes is unknown.

The CDR3 runs to 16 residues. Unmatched junction bases numbered 17, after V lost 8 bases and J lost 5 bases. In germline, CDR1 is DFQATT, CDR2 SNEGSKA (reference sequence). The sequence was obtained from a woman aged 18-29 years in good health. The chain is built from TRBV20-1 and TRBJ2-2, with 7 bases lining up with TRBD2. Sequenced: blood. The CDR3 DNA sequence: TGCAGTACCTCTACCCTCTTGGGAGGGGCAACCGGGGAGCTGTTTTTT. Its translation: CSTSTLLGGATGELFF.